The T cell receptor beta chain described here comes from a study of radiotherapy plus CTLA-4 blockade in lung cancer. Points from the study as a whole: Response was reportedly best predicted by early blood T cell clone dynamics, with interferon-beta.

Details on this clone: Its antigen is as yet unknown.

Patients had chemo-refractory metastatic non-small-cell lung cancer and received focal radiation plus CTLA-4 blockade that used ipilimumab. TCRdb's table, derived via immunoSEQ multiplex PCR, lists solely in-frame clones and lacks some. Counted here are about 70,000 clones, approximately 79% occurring once; the ten biggest clones make up roughly 15%. This TCR was recovered from a human donor with non-small cell lung cancer whose response to radiotherapy plus ipilimumab could not be evaluated. Some clones in this sample may be carry-over from other donors' samples. The material sequenced was peripheral blood, taken from a patient treated with radiotherapy plus ipilimumab.

The DNA of the CDR3 is TGTGCCAGCAGTTTCGGACAGGGAAGGGGGAACACTGAAGCTTTCTTT. This sequence encodes CASSFGQGRGNTEAFF. V and J are TRBV28 and TRBJ1-1, with TRBD1 identical over 8 bases. The J segment lost 1 base and the V segment lost 3 bases, leaving 7 bases of the junction unmatched. CDR1 is MDHEN, CDR2 SYDVKM, per germline. This CDR3 comprises 16 residues.